These 23 T cell receptor beta chains originate from one sample sequenced in a study of cytomegalovirus exposure and HLA in healthy donors. Both 60 Vbeta primers and 13 Jbeta primers went into the PCR. Measured with immunoSEQ multiplex PCR; TCRdb has only the in-frame clones, and not every one. The sample gives approximately 100,000 clones, under 80% of which show up once; roughly 4% is in the top ten. What was sequenced was PBMCs. Receptor source: a man aged 40-49 years in good health and CMV-seronegative.

V is TRBV5-6 and J is TRBJ2-5, with D tentatively TRBD2 (5 bases). TRBJ2-7 matches the DNA end more closely, so the J call is doubtful. This CDR3 is built from 15 residues. From germline, CDR1 is SGHDT and CDR2 YYEEEE. In nucleotides, the CDR3 is TGTGCCAGCAGCGACTCCCTGAGGGCCCACTACGAGCAGTACTTC. Protein: CASSDSLRAHYEQYF.

V and J are TRBV6-1 and TRBJ2-5; D is uncertain. V lost 2 bases, J lost 2 bases, and 6 bases lay in between. Germline CDR1 and CDR2: MNHNS and SASEGT. The CDR3 sequence is 13 residues long. The CDR3 DNA sequence: TGTGCCAGCAGTGAATTCAGTCAAGAGACCCAGTACTTC. It yields the protein CASSEFSQETQYF.

The chain has TRBV11-2 and TRBJ2-7, with no clear D. Germline V gives CDR1 SGHAT, CDR2 FQNNGV. CDR3 length equals 12 residues. Trimming shortened V by 1 base and J by 5 bases, and 6 bases separated the two germline ends. CDR3 protein: CASSLGSHEQYF. DNA for the CDR3: TGTGCCAGCAGCTTAGGAAGCCACGAGCAGTACTTC.

This clone was detected once. V and J are TRBV5-1 and TRBJ1-2; 12 bases map to TRBD1. Unmatched junction bases numbered 7, after V lost 0 bases and J lost 4 bases. Looked up from germline, CDR1 is SGHRS and CDR2 is YFSETQ. CDR3 length: 17 residues. CDR3 region: CASSLGGQGALPYGYTF. Written as DNA, the CDR3 is TGCGCCAGCAGCTTGGGGGGACAGGGGGCGCTGCCCTATGGCTACACCTTC.

The rearrangement joins TRBV5-1 to TRBJ1-1; 9 bases map to TRBD1. Looked up from germline, CDR1 is SGHRS and CDR2 is YFSETQ. CDR3 length: 14 residues. V lost 0 bases, J lost 5 bases, and 2 bases stayed unmatched. This chain's CDR3 is CASSLGTGVTEAFF. CDR3 coding DNA: TGCGCCAGCAGCTTGGGGACAGGGGTAACTGAAGCTTTCTTT. The variable domain in full, completed from reference TRBV5-1 and TRBJ1-1, reads KAGVTQTPRYLIKTRGQQVTLSCSPISGHRSVSWYQQTPGQGLQFLFEYFSETQRNKGNFPGRFSGRQFSNSRSEMNVSTLELGDSALYLCASSLGTGVTEAFFGQGTRLTVV.

The V gene is TRBV27, the J gene TRBJ2-1; 8 bases match TRBD2. The germline CDR1 and CDR2 sequences are MNHEY and SMNVEV (reference sequence). With 7 bases clipped from V and 7 bases from J, the junction kept 12 bases outside the gene matches. This CDR3 contains 15 residues. The CDR3 DNA sequence: TGTGCCAGCACCCAGCGGGGGCGGGGGTCTAATGAGCAGTTCTTC. Amino acid sequence: CASTQRGRGSNEQFF.

A note on this clone: The sample carries other DNA sequences with the same CDR3. V and J are TRBV13 and TRBJ2-1, with 16 bases aligning to TRBD2. Germline assignment: CDR1 PRHDT and CDR2 FYEKMQ (reference sequence). The V gene end was trimmed by 5 bases and the J gene end by 4 bases; junction bases not matched to a gene: 5. This CDR3 has 17 residues. CDR3 residues: CASSRGLAGGPYNEQFF. The CDR3 DNA is TGTGCCAGCAGCCGGGGACTAGCGGGGGGGCCTTACAATGAGCAGTTCTTC.

The V call is TRBV10-2, the J call TRBJ2-3, with 12 nucleotides matching TRBD2. Trimming cost V 7 bases and J 3 bases; bases outside gene matches: 8. This CDR3 has 16 residues. From germline, CDR1 is WSHSY and CDR2 SAAADI. The CDR3 bases are TGCGCCAGCAAGGGGATTCTAGCGGGGGGGACAGATACGCAGTATTTT. It translates to CASKGILAGGTDTQYF.

The V and J genes are TRBV5-6 and TRBJ2-2; D possibly corresponds to TRBD1 (5 bases). V dropped 0 bases and J dropped 8 bases, with 11 bases sitting between them. Germline loops: CDR1 SGHDT, CDR2 YYEEEE. This CDR3 has 14 residues. The CDR3 reads CASSLAGYGGELFF. DNA for the CDR3: TGTGCCAGCAGCTTGGCAGGGTATGGAGGGGAGCTGTTTTTT.

This clone came up a few times. CDR3 sequence (DNA): TGTGCCAGCGCGGTGCGGGGCAATCAGCCCCAGCATTTT. Its protein product is CASAVRGNQPQHF. V and J are TRBV2 and TRBJ1-5; D uncertain. The CDR3 runs 13 residues. Trimming pared 8 bases from V and 2 bases from J, leaving 10 bases between. Germline CDR1 SNHLY, CDR2 FYNNEI.

The chain carries TRBV15 and TRBJ1-1; possibly TRBD1 for D (5 bases). In germline, CDR1 is LNHNV, CDR2 YYDKDF (reference sequence). V was shortened by 1 base and J by 4 bases, with 13 bases between the two germline ends. The CDR3 is 15 amino acids. The CDR3 coding sequence is TGTGCCACCAGCAGAGGGGGCAGTGGTACCACTGAAGCTTTCTTT. It specifies CATSRGGSGTTEAFF. Based on the CDR3 plus reference TRBV15 and TRBJ1-1, the full variable domain is DAMVIQNPRYQVTQFGKPVTLSCSQTLNHNVMYWYQQKSSQAPKLLFHYYDKDFNNEADTPDNFQSRRPNTSFCFLDIRSPGLGDTAMYLCATSRGGSGTTEAFFGQGTRLTVV.

This clone has just a few counts. The genes are TRBV7-9 and TRBJ1-1, with 8 bases matching TRBD1. The germline gives CDR1 SEHNR, CDR2 FQNEAQ (reference sequence). V shed 5 bases, J shed 4 bases, and the junction held 3 bases outside the gene matches. There are 13 residues in the CDR3. This chain's CDR3 is CASSPQGATEAFF. CDR3 in DNA: TGTGCCAGCAGCCCCCAGGGGGCCACTGAAGCTTTCTTT. Full variable domain (missing parts from reference TRBV7-9 and TRBJ1-1): DTGVSQNPRHKITKRGQNVTFRCDPISEHNRLYWYRQTLGQGPEFLTYFQNEAQLEKSRLLSDRFSAERPKGSFSTLEIQRTEQGDSAMYLCASSPQGATEAFFGQGTRLTVV.

This chain links TRBV29-1 with TRBJ1-1, with 10 bases fitting TRBD1. This CDR3 spans 15 amino acids. V was pared by 5 bases and J by 5 bases, with 11 bases of the junction left unmatched. Germline V lookup: CDR1 SQVTM, CDR2 ANQGSEA. The CDR3, as DNA: TGCAGCGTTCTCCGGGACAGGGGTAAAGGGACTGAAGCTTTCTTT. Translating it yields CSVLRDRGKGTEAFF.

As to this clone: This same CDR3 is encoded by further DNA sequences in the sample. The chain links TRBV10-3 to TRBJ2-7; 9 positions match TRBD1. With 7 bases clipped from V and 1 base from J, the junction kept 2 bases outside the gene matches. From germline, CDR1 is ENHRY and CDR2 SYGVKD. The CDR3 is made up of 13 amino acids. CDR3 DNA sequence: TGTGCCATCAAAGGACAGGGGTCCTACGAGCAGTACGTC. This sequence encodes CAIKGQGSYEQYV.

The chain carries TRBV30 and TRBJ1-3; TRBD1 is a possible D gene (5 bases). Trimming cost V 4 bases and J 4 bases, with 8 bases left between them. The CDR3 consists of 12 residues. The germline gives CDR1 GTSNPN, CDR2 SVGIG (reference sequence). The CDR3 loop reads CAWTEGGNTIYF. The DNA for the CDR3 is TGTGCCTGGACGGAGGGGGGAAACACCATATATTTT. Supplemented by reference TRBV30 and TRBJ1-3, the full variable domain reads SQTIHQWPATLVQPVGSPLSLECTVEGTSNPNLYWYRQAAGRGLQLLFYSVGIGQISSEVPQNLSASRPQDRQFILSSKKLLLSDSGFYLCAWTEGGNTIYFGEGSWLTVV.

This sequence joins TRBV25-1 and TRBJ2-2, with 11 bases fitting TRBD1. The CDR3 runs 16 residues. CDR1 is MGHDK and CDR2 is SYGVNS in the germline V gene. The ends lost 4 bases at V and 5 bases at J; junction bases unmatched: 6. CDR3 coding DNA: TGTGCCAGCAGTGTACCGGGACAGGGGGGGACCGGGGAGCTGTTTTTT. Translated: CASSVPGQGGTGELFF. Full variable domain (rest looked up from reference TRBV25-1 and TRBJ2-2): EADIYQTPRYLVIGTGKKITLECSQTMGHDKMYWYQQDPGMELHLIHYSYGVNSTEKGDLSSESTVSRIRTEHFPLTLESARPSHTSQYLCASSVPGQGGTGELFFGEGSRLTVL.

This clone appeared once. The V gene is TRBV20-1, the J gene TRBJ2-7, with D perhaps TRBD2 (5 bases). Deletions cut 3 bases from V and 6 bases from J, with 9 bases between. The CDR3 extends over 11 amino acids. Germline assignment: CDR1 DFQATT and CDR2 SNEGSKA (reference sequence). The CDR3 reads CSASEGTEQYV. The CDR3 DNA is TGCAGTGCTAGTGAGGGCACCGAGCAGTACGTC.

The chain joins TRBV7-9 to TRBJ2-7, with D unresolved. The CDR3 has 16 residues. The V end was cut by 2 bases, the J end by 5 bases, with 19 bases between. CDR1 SEHNR and CDR2 FQNEAQ come from the germline V gene (reference sequence). The CDR3 protein is CASSLMQLNSRNEQYF. CDR3 nucleotide sequence: TGTGCCAGCAGCTTAATGCAACTTAATAGCAGAAACGAGCAGTACTTC.

The chain combines TRBV28 with TRBJ2-7; D might be TRBD2 (7 bases). Per the germline V gene, CDR1 is MDHEN and CDR2 is SYDVKM. V was shortened by 5 bases and J by 3 bases, with 11 bases between the two germline ends. The CDR3 has 13 residues. CDR3 in DNA: TGTGCCAGCAGTGGGGGGGCTGTCTACGAGCAGTACGTC. Translation gives CASSGGAVYEQYV.

V and J are TRBV19 and TRBJ2-6; a weak D match, TRBD2 (5 bases). The V gene lost 5 bases and the J gene lost 4 bases, with 24 bases spanning the gap. CDR1 and CDR2 (germline): LNHDA, SQIVND (reference sequence). This CDR3 contains 19 residues. CDR3 amino acids: CASSGPGNSGISGANVLTF. CDR3 DNA: TGTGCCAGTAGTGGTCCGGGGAACTCGGGGATCTCAGGGGCCAACGTCCTGACTTTC.

The V gene is TRBV5-4, the J gene TRBJ2-3; TRBD2 aligns across 9 bases. V shed 1 base and J 15 bases; nucleotides not matched to a gene: 9. The CDR3 has 13 amino acids. The germline CDR1 and CDR2 sequences are SGHNT and YYREEE (reference sequence). The CDR3 coding sequence is TGTGCCAGCAGCTTGATCGGCGGGGGGGCCTACTATTTT. Translated, it gives CASSLIGGGAYYF.

The rearrangement uses TRBV5-8 and TRBJ2-1, with D possibly being TRBD2 (5 bases). Per germline, CDR1 SGHTS and CDR2 YDEGEE. The V gene lost 9 bases and the J gene lost 5 bases, with 15 bases spanning the gap. This CDR3 has 13 residues. The CDR3 nucleotides are TGTGCCACAGTTGGCCTAGCAAACAATGAGCAGTTCTTC. Protein product: CATVGLANNEQFF.

For the CDR3, the DNA is TGTGCCAGCAGCTCCGGGACTAGCGGGGGAGATACGCAGTATTTT. Its translation: CASSSGTSGGDTQYF. This chain connects TRBV7-2 to TRBJ2-3; 14 nucleotides line up with TRBD2. Trimming removed 4 bases from V and 5 bases from J; junction bases left unmatched: 2. This CDR3 is built from 15 residues. Looked up from germline, CDR1 is SGHTA and CDR2 is FQGNSA.